This T cell receptor beta chain was sequenced in a study of T cell repertoires in cytomegalovirus infection. Study summary: It was the public TCR beta signatures that indicated both CMV infection and matching HLA type.

Study outcomes and limitations: The ex vivo response was dominated by HLA-C-restricted CMV-specific TCR beta clonotypes.

Comments on this clonotype: Antigen: not known.

Each CDR3 protein gets one entry after TCRdb re-called the reads with MiXCR. The profile shows approximately 1,000,000 distinct CDR3 sequences, roughly 30% of them singletons. This CDR3 has 14 residues. V gave up 8 bases and J gave up 6 bases, with 20 bases separating them. CDR1 MNHEY and CDR2 SMNVEV come from the germline V gene (reference sequence). V gene TRBV27 combines with J gene TRBJ2-7, with a possible D match to TRBD1 (8 bases). The clonotype was recovered from a human donor in good health (CMV status not recorded). Some clones in this sample may be carry-over from other donors' samples. The sample in question was cultured CD8+ T cells from PBMCs, obtained from culture after CMV antigen stimulation. CDR3 sequence reads: CASGTGGVLVEQYF. In nucleotides, the CDR3 is TGTGCCAGCGGTACAGGGGGGGTACTGGTCGAGCAGTACTTC.